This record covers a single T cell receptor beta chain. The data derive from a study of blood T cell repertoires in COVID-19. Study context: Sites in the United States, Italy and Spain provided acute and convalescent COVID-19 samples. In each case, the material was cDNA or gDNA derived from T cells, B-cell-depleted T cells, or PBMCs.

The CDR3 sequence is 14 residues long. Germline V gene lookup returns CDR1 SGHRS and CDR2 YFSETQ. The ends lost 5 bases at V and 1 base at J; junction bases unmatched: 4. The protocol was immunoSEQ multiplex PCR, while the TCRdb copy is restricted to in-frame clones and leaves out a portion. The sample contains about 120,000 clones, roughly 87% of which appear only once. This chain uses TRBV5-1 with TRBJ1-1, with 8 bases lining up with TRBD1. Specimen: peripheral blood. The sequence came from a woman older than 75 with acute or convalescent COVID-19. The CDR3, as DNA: TGCGCCAGCAGGTGGGGACAGGAGAACACTGAAGCTTTCTTT. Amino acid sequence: CASRWGQENTEAFF.